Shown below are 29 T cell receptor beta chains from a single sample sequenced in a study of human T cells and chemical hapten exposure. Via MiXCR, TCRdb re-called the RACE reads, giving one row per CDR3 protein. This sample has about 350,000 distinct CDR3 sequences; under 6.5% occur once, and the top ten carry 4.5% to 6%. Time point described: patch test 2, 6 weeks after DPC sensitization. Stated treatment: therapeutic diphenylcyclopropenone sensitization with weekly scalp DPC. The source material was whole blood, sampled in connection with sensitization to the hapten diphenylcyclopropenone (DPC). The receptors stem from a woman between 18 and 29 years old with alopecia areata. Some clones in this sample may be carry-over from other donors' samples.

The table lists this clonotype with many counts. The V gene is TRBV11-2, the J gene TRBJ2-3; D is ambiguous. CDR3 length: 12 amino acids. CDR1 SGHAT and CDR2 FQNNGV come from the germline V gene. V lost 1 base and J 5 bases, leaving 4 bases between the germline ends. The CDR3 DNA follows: TGTGCCAGCAGCTTAGGGGGAGATACGCAGTATTTT. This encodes CASSLGGDTQYF. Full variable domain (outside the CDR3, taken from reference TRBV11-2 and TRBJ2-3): EAGVAQSPRYKIIEKRQSVAFWCNPISGHATLYWYQQILGQGPKLLIQFQNNGVVDDSQLPKDRFSAERLKGVDSTLKIQPAKLEDSAVYLCASSLGGDTQYFGPGTRLTVL.

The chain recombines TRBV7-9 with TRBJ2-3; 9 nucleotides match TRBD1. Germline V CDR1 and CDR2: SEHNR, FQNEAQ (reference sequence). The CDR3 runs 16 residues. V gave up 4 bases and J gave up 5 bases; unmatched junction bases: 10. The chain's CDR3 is CASSSFTGGAEDTQYF. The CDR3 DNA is TGTGCCAGCAGCTCCTTTACAGGGGGCGCGGAAGATACGCAGTATTTT.

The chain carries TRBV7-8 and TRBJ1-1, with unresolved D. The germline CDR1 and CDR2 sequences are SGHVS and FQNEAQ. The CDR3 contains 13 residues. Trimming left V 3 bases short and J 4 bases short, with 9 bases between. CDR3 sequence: CASSFGWSTEAFF. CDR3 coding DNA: TGTGCCAGCAGCTTTGGGTGGTCCACTGAAGCTTTCTTT.

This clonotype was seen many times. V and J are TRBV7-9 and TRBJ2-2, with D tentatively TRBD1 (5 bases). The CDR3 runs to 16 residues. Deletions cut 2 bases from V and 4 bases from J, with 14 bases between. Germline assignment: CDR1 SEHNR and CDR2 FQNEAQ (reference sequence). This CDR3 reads CASSLRKGQGTGELFF. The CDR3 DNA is TGTGCCAGCAGCTTAAGAAAAGGGCAGGGCACCGGGGAGCTGTTTTTT.

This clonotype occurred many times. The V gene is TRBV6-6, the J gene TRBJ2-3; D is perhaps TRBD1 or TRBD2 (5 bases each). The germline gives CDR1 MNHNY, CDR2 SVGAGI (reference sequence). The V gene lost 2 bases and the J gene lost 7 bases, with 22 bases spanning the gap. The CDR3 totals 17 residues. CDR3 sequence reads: CASSYGPPSGPRNTQYF. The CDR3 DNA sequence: TGTGCCAGCAGTTACGGGCCCCCTTCGGGACCGAGAAATACGCAGTATTTT.

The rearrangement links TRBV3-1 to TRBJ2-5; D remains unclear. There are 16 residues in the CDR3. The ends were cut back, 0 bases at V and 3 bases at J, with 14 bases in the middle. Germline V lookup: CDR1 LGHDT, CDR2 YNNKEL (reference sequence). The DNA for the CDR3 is TGTGCCAGCAGCCAAGATCGCGGACCTGAGAAAGAGACCCAGTACTTC. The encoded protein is CASSQDRGPEKETQYF.

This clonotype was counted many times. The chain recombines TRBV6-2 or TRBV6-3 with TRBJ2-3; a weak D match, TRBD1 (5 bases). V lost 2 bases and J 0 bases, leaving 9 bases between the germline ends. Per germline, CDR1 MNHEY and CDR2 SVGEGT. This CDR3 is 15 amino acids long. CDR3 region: CASSYPTESTDTQYF. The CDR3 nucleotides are TGTGCCAGCAGTTACCCGACAGAGAGCACAGATACGCAGTATTTT.

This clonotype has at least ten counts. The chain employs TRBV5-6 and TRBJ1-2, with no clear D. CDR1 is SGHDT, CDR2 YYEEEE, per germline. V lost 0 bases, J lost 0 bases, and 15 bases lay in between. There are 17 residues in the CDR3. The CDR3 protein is CASSLVQGFGTNYGYTF. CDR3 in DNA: TGTGCCAGCAGCTTGGTGCAAGGTTTCGGGACTAACTATGGCTACACCTTC.

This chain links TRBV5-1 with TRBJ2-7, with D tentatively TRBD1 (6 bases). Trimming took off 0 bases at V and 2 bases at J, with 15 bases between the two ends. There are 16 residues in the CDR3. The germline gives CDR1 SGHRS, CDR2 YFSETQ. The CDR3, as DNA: TGCGCCAGCAGCTTGGTTTCCAGGGGAAGCACCTACGAGCAGTACTTC. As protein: CASSLVSRGSTYEQYF. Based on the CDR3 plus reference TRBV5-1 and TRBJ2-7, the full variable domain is KAGVTQTPRYLIKTRGQQVTLSCSPISGHRSVSWYQQTPGQGLQFLFEYFSETQRNKGNFPGRFSGRQFSNSRSEMNVSTLELGDSALYLCASSLVSRGSTYEQYFGPGTRLTVT.

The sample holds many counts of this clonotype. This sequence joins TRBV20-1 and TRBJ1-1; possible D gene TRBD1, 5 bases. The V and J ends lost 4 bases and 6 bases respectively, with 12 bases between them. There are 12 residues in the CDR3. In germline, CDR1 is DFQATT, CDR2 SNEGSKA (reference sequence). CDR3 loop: CSAIWGVSEAFF. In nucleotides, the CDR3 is TGCAGTGCTATCTGGGGGGTCTCTGAAGCTTTCTTT.

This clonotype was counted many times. CDR3 sequence: CASTRRGYEQYF. In nucleotides, the CDR3 is TGTGCCAGCACTAGGAGGGGCTACGAGCAGTACTTC. The genes are TRBV6-2 or TRBV6-3 and TRBJ2-7; TRBD2 might be the D (6 bases). Trimming removed 7 bases from V and 3 bases from J, with 10 bases in between. The CDR3 totals 12 residues. Germline-derived CDR1 and CDR2 are MNHEY and SVGEGT.

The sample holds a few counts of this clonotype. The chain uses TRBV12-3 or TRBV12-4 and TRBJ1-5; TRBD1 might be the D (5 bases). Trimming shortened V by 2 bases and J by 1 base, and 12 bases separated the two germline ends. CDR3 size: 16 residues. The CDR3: CASSLWSQGSNQPQHF. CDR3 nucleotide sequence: TGTGCCAGCAGTTTATGGTCGCAGGGAAGCAATCAGCCCCAGCATTTT.

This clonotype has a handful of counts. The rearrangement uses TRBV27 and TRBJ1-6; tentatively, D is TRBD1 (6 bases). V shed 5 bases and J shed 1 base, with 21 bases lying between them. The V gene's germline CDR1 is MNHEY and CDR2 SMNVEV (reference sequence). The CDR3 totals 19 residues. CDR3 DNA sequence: TGTGCCAGCAGTGGAAATCGGGGGGGCTACCCTTCCTATAATTCACCCCTCCACTTT. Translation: CASSGNRGGYPSYNSPLHF.

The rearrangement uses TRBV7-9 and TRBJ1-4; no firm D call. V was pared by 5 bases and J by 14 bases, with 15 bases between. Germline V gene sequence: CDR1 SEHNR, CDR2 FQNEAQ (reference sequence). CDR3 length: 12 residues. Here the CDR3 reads CASSPLTLGLFF. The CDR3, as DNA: TGTGCCAGCAGCCCCCTCACTTTAGGGCTGTTTTTT.

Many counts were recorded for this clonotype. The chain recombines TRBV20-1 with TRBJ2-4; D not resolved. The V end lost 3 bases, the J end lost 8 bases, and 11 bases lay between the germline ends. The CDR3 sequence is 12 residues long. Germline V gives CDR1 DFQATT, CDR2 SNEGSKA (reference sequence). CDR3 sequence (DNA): TGCAGTGCTAGTTGGCTAGAGGACATTCAGTACTTC. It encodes CSASWLEDIQYF.

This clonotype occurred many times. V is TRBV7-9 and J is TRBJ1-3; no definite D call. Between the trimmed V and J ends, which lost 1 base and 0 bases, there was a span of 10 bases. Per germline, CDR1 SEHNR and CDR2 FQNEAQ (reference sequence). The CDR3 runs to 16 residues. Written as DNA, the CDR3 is TGTGCCAGCAGCTTAGAGGCACAGCCCTCTGGAAACACCATATATTTT. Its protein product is CASSLEAQPSGNTIYF.

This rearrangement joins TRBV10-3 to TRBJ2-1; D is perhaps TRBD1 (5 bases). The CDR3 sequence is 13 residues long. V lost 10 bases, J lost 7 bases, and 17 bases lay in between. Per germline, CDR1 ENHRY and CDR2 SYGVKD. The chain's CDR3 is CATGRVPRNEQFF. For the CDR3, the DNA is TGTGCCACCGGCAGGGTCCCCAGGAATGAGCAGTTCTTC.

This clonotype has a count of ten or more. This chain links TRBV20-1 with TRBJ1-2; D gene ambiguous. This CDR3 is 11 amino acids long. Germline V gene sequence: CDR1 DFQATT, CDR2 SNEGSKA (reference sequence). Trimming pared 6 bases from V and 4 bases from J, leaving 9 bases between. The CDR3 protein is CSAPRSYGYTF. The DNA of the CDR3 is TGCAGTGCACCCCGGAGCTATGGCTACACCTTC.

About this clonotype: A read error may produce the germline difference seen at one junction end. CDR3 amino acids: CASSEVGFVARF. Here the CDR3 DNA reads TGTGCCAGCAGTGAAGTAGGGTTCGTAGCCCGCTTC. The chain is built from TRBV6-1 and TRBJ1-2; unclear D gene. CDR1 is MNHNS and CDR2 is SASEGT in the germline V gene. The CDR3 is 12 residues long.

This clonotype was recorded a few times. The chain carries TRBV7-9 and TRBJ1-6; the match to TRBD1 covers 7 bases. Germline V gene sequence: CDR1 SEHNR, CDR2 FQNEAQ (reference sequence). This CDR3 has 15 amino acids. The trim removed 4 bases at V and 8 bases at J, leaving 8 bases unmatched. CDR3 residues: CASSSSRGGDSPLHF. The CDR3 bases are TGTGCCAGCAGCTCTTCCAGAGGGGGCGATTCACCCCTCCACTTT.

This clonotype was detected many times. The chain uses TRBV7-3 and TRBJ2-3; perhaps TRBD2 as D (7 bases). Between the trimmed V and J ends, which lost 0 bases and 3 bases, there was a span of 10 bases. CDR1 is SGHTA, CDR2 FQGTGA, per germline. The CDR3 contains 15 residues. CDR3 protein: CASSLTGGPTDTQYF. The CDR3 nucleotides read TGTGCCAGCAGCTTAACGGGGGGGCCGACAGATACGCAGTATTTT. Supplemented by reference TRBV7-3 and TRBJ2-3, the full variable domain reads GAGVSQTPSNKVTEKGKYVELRCDPISGHTALYWYRQSLGQGPEFLIYFQGTGAADDSGLPNDRFFAVRPEGSVSTLKIQRTERGDSAVYLCASSLTGGPTDTQYFGPGTRLTVL.

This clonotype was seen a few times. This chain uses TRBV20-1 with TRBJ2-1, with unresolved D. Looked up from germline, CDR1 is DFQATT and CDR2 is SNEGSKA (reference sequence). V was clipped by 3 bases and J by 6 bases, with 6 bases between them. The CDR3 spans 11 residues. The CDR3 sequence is CSARLGNEQFF. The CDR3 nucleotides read TGCAGTGCTAGGTTGGGCAATGAGCAGTTCTTC.

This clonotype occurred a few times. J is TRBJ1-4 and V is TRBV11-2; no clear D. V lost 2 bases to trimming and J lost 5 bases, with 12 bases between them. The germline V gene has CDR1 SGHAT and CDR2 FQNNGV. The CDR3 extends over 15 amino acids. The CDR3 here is CASSLFGEANEKLFF. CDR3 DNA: TGTGCCAGCAGCTTATTCGGGGAAGCGAATGAAAAACTGTTTTTT.

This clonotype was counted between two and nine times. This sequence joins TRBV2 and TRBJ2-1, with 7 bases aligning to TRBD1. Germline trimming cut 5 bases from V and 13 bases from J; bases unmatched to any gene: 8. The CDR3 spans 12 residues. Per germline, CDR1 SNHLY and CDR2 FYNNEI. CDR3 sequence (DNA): TGTGCCAGCAGTCCTGACAGGGTGGTTCAGTTCTTC. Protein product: CASSPDRVVQFF.

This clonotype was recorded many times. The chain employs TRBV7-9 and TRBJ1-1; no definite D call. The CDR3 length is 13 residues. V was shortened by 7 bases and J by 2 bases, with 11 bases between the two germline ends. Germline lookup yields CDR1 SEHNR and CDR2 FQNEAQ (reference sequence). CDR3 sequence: CASTFGSNTEAFF. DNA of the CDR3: TGTGCCAGCACCTTCGGAAGTAACACTGAAGCTTTCTTT.

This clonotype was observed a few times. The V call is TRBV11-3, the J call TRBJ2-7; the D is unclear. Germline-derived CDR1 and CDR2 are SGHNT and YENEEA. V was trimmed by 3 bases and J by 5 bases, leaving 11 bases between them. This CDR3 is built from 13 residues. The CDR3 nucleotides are TGTGCCAGCAGCTTTCCGAGTAGCAACGAGCAGTACTTC. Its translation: CASSFPSSNEQYF.

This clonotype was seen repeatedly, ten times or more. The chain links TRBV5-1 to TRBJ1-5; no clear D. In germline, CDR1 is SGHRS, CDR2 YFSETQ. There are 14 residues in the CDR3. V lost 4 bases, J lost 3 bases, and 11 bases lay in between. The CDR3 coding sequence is TGCGCCAGCAGCCCCGGTCCTTCCAATCAGCCCCAGCATTTT. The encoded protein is CASSPGPSNQPQHF.

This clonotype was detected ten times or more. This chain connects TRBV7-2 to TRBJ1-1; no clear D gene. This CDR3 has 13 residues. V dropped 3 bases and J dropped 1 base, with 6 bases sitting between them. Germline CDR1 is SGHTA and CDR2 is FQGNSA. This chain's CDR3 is CASSLMENTEAFF. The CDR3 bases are TGTGCCAGCAGCTTGATGGAGAACACTGAAGCTTTCTTT. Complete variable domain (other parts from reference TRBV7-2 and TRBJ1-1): GAGVSQSPSNKVTEKGKDVELRCDPISGHTALYWYRQSLGQGLEFLIYFQGNSAPDKSGLPSDRFSAERTGGSVSTLTIQRTQQEDSAVYLCASSLMENTEAFFGQGTRLTVV.

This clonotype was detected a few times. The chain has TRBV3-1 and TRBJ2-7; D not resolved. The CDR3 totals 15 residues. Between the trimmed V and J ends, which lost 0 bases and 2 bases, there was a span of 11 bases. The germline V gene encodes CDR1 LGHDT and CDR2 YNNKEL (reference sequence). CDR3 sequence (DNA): TGTGCCAGCAGCCAAGAAGAAAGGTCAGCCTACGAGCAGTACTTC. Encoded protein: CASSQEERSAYEQYF.